The 6 T cell receptor beta chains presented below share a single source sample, sequenced in a study of radiotherapy plus CTLA-4 blockade in lung cancer. Some clones are missing from TCRdb's copy, which holds only in-frame ones; the method was immunoSEQ multiplex PCR. The table includes some 77,000 clones, approximately 86% detected once. Sample: peripheral blood, taken from a patient treated with radiotherapy plus ipilimumab. These receptors were collected from a human donor with non-small cell lung cancer who had a partial response to radiotherapy plus ipilimumab.

As for this clone: Relative to the germline gene, one junction end is altered; a read error may explain this. J is TRBJ1-1 and V is TRBV6-5; tentative D call: TRBD1 (6 bases). There are 14 residues in the CDR3. The V gene's germline CDR1 is MNHEY and CDR2 SVGAGI. In DNA form, the CDR3 reads TGTGCCAGCAGTAACTCCGGGACACCAAATGAAGCTTTCTTT. The encoded protein is CASSNSGTPNEAFF.

This clone was picked up a small number of times. The chain uses TRBV27 and TRBJ2-3; a possible D gene is TRBD2 (6 bases). Trimming removed 5 bases from V and 12 bases from J, with 15 bases in between. Germline CDR1 is MNHEY and CDR2 is SMNVEV (reference sequence). CDR3 length equals 12 residues. The CDR3 reads CASSPGTPAQYF. The CDR3 nucleotides read TGTGCCAGCAGTCCGGGGACTCCGGCTCAGTATTTT.

The gene calls are TRBV2 and TRBJ1-5, with 7 nucleotides matching TRBD1. Germline values: CDR1 SNHLY, CDR2 FYNNEI. The length of the CDR3 is 15 residues. V lost 3 bases and J lost 1; bases outside the gene matches: 3. CDR3 nucleotide sequence: TGTGCCAGCAGTGAGCAGGGGGTGAGCAATCAGCCCCAGCATTTT. Protein product: CASSEQGVSNQPQHF.

The chain combines TRBV5-6 with TRBJ2-2; 9 bases align to TRBD1. CDR1 is SGHDT, CDR2 YYEEEE, per germline. The CDR3 covers 18 residues. Trimming at V came to 0 bases and at J to 1 base, leaving 7 bases not matched to a gene. In DNA, the CDR3 is TGTGCCAGCAGCTTGGCAACAGGGGGCCTACGGAACACCGGGGAGCTGTTTTTT. The encoded protein is CASSLATGGLRNTGELFF. Supplemented by reference TRBV5-6 and TRBJ2-2, the full variable domain reads DAGVTQSPTHLIKTRGQQVTLRCSPKSGHDTVSWYQQALGQGPQFIFQYYEEEERQRGNFPDRFSGHQFPNYSSELNVNALLLGDSALYLCASSLATGGLRNTGELFFGEGSRLTVL.

This chain joins TRBV30 and TRBJ1-3; no definite D call. The germline V gene encodes CDR1 GTSNPN and CDR2 SVGIG (reference sequence). Between the trimmed V and J ends, which lost 2 bases and 9 bases, there was a span of 11 bases. The CDR3 runs to 12 residues. The CDR3 region is CAWSPPGGTIYF. The CDR3 region has the DNA TGTGCCTGGAGTCCCCCGGGTGGCACCATATATTTT.

The count of this clone is one. The gene calls are TRBV6-1 and TRBJ1-2, with TRBD1 matching 8 bases. The length of the CDR3 is 15 residues. V was pared by 2 bases and J by 6 bases, with 8 bases of the junction left unmatched. Germline V gene data show CDR1 as MNHNS and CDR2 as SASEGT. Here the CDR3 reads CASSESWQGANGYTF. The CDR3 bases are TGTGCCAGCAGTGAAAGTTGGCAGGGGGCTAATGGCTACACCTTC.